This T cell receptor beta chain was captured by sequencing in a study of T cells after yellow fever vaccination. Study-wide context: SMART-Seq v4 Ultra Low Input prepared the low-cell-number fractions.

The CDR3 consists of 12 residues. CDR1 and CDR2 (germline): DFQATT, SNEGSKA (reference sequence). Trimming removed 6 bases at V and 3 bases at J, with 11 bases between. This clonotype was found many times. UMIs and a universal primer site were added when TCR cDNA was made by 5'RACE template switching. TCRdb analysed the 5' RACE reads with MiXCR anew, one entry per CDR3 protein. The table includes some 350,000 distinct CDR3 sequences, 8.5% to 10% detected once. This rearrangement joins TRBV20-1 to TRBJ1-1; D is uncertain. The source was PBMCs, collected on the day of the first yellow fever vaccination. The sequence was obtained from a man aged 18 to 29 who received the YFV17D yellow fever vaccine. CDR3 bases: TGCAGTGCCCGCCCCCCAGACACTGAAGCTTTCTTT. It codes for CSARPPDTEAFF.